This T cell receptor (beta chain) was identified during a study of cytotoxic CD8 clonotypes in ibrutinib-treated CLL. For the study at large: Of the patients, about a dozen were relapsed/refractory, over 14 treatment-naive and 17 IGHV unmutated.

TCRdb's copy holds only in-frame clones and misses some; the assay was immunoSEQ multiplex PCR. This table has 50,000 to 75,000 clones, less than 75% appearing once. This receptor was identified in a human donor with chronic lymphocytic leukemia. The sample here was PBMCs, taken after 12 months of ibrutinib treatment.

The CDR3 bases are TGTGCCAGCAGCTACAGGGGCTATTCTGGAAACACCATATATTTT. Protein product: CASSYRGYSGNTIYF. This chain links TRBV5-6 with TRBJ1-3; TRBD1 agrees at 7 bases. CDR3 length: 15 residues. The ends lost 3 bases at V and 1 base at J; junction bases unmatched: 4. CDR1 and CDR2 from the germline V gene are SGHDT and YYEEEE.